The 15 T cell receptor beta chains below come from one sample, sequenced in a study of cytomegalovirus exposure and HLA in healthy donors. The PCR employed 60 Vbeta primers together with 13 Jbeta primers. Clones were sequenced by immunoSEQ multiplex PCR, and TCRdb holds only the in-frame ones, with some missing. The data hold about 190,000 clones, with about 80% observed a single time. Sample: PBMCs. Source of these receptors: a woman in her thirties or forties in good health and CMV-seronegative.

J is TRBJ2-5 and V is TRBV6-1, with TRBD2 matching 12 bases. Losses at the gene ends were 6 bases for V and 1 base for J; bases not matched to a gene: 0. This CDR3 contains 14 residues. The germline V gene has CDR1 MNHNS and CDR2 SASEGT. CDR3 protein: CASRTSGGQETQYF. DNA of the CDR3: TGTGCCAGCAGGACTAGCGGGGGCCAAGAGACCCAGTACTTC.

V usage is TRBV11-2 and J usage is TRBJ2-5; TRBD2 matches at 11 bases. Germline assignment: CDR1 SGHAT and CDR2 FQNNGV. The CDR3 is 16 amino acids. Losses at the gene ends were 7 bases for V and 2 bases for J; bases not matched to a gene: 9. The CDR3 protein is CASTVRTSGFQETQYF. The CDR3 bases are TGTGCCAGCACCGTTCGGACTAGCGGGTTTCAAGAGACCCAGTACTTC.

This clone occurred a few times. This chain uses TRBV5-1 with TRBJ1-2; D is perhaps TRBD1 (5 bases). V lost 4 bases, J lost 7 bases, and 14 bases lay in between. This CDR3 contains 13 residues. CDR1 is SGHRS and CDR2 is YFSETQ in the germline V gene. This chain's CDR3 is CASSPTDLLGYTF. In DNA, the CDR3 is TGCGCCAGCAGCCCGACAGATTTACTTGGCTACACCTTC. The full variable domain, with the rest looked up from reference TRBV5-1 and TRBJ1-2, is KAGVTQTPRYLIKTRGQQVTLSCSPISGHRSVSWYQQTPGQGLQFLFEYFSETQRNKGNFPGRFSGRQFSNSRSEMNVSTLELGDSALYLCASSPTDLLGYTFGSGTRLTVV.

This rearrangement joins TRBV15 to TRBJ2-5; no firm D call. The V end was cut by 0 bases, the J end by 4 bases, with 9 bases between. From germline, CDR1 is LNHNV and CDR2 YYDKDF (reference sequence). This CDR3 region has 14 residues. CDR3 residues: CATSRDRLGETQYF. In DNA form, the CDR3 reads TGTGCCACCAGCAGAGATCGGCTAGGAGAGACCCAGTACTTC.

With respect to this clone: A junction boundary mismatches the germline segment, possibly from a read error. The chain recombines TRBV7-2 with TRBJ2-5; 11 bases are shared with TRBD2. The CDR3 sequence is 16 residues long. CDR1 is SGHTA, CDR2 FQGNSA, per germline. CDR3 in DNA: TGTGCCAGCAGTCCAACTAGCGGGAGAGAGGAAGAGACCCGGTACTTC. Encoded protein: CASSPTSGREEETRYF.

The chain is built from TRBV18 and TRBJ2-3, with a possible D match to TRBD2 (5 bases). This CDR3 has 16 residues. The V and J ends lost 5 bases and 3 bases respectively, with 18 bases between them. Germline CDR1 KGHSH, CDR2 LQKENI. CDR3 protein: CASSSGSGSWTDTQYF. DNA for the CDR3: TGTGCCAGCTCATCCGGAAGTGGGAGTTGGACAGATACGCAGTATTTT. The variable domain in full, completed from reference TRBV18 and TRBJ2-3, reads NAGVMQNPRHLVRRRGQEARLRCSPMKGHSHVYWYRQLPEEGLKFMVYLQKENIIDESGMPKERFSAEFPKEGPSILRIQQVVRGDSAAYFCASSSGSGSWTDTQYFGPGTRLTVL.

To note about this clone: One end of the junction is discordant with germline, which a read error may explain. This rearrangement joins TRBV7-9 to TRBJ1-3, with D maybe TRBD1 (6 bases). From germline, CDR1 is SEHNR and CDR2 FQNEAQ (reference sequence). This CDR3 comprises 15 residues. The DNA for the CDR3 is TGTTCCAGCAGCTTTTACAGGGTCTCTGGAAACACCATATATTTT. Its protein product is CSSSFYRVSGNTIYF.

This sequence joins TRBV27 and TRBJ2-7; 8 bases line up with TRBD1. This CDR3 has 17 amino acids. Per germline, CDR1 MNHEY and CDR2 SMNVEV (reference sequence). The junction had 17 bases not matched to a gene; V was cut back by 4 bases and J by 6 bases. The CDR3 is CASSSPTGADLEGEQYF. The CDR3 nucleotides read TGTGCCAGCAGTTCTCCGACAGGGGCCGATCTTGAGGGCGAGCAGTACTTC.

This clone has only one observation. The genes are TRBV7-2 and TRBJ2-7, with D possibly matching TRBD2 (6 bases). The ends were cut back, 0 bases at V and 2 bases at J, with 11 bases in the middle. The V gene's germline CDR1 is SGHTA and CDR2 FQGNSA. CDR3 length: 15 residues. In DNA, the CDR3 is TGTGCCAGCAGCTTAGCGGGGGGAGGTGCCTACGAGCAGTACTTC. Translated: CASSLAGGGAYEQYF.

CDR3 sequence reads: CAWSRSHYNEQFF. CDR3 coding DNA: TGTGCCTGGAGTCGGTCTCATTACAATGAGCAGTTCTTC. The chain carries TRBV30 and TRBJ2-1; unclear D gene. CDR3 size: 13 residues. Germline values: CDR1 GTSNPN, CDR2 SVGIG (reference sequence). The V end lost 2 bases, the J end lost 4 bases, and 9 bases lay between the germline ends. The full variable domain, in which reference TRBV30 and TRBJ2-1 provide the parts outside the CDR3, is SQTIHQWPATLVQPVGSPLSLECTVEGTSNPNLYWYRQAAGRGLQLLFYSVGIGQISSEVPQNLSASRPQDRQFILSSKKLLLSDSGFYLCAWSRSHYNEQFFGPGTRLTVL.

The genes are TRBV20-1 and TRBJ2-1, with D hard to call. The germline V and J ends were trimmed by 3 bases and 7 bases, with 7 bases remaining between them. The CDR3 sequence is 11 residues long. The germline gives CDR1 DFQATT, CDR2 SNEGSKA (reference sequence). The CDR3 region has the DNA TGCAGTGCTAGCAAACAGAATGAGCAGTTCTTC. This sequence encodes CSASKQNEQFF.

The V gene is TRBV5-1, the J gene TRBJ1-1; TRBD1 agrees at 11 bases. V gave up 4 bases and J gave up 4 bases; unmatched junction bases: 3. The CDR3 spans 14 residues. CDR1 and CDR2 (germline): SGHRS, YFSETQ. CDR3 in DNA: TGCGCCAGCAGCGGGGGACAGGGGGGCACTGAAGCTTTCTTT. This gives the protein CASSGGQGGTEAFF. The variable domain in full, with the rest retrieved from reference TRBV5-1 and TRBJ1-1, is KAGVTQTPRYLIKTRGQQVTLSCSPISGHRSVSWYQQTPGQGLQFLFEYFSETQRNKGNFPGRFSGRQFSNSRSEMNVSTLELGDSALYLCASSGGQGGTEAFFGQGTRLTVV.

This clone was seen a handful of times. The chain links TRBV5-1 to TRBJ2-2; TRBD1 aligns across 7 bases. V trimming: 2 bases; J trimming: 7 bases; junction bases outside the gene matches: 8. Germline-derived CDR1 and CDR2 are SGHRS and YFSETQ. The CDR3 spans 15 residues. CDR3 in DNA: TGCGCCAGCAGCTTCTTCCAACAGGGGTTCGGGGAGCTGTTTTTT. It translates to CASSFFQQGFGELFF.

As DNA, the CDR3 is TGTGCCAGCAGCACTAGTTCTGGGGCCAACGTCCTGACTTTC. As protein: CASSTSSGANVLTF. The rearrangement links TRBV7-8 to TRBJ2-6, with TRBD2 as a possible D gene (5 bases). Germline CDR1 reads SGHVS; CDR2 reads FQNEAQ. The CDR3 length is 14 residues. The V and J ends lost 5 bases and 1 base respectively, with 6 bases between them.

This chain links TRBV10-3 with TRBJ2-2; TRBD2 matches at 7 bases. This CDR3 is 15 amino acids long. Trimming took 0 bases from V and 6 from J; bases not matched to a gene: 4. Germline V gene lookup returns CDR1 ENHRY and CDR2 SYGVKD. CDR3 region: CAISESLAASGELFF. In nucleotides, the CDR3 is TGTGCCATCAGTGAGTCCCTAGCGGCATCCGGGGAGCTGTTTTTT.